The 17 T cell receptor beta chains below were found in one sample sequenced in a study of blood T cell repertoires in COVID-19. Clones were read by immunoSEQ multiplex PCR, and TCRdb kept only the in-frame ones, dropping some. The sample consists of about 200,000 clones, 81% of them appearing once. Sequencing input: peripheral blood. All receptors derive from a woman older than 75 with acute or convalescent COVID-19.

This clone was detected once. For the CDR3, the DNA is TGTGCCAGTAGTATCATCGGACATGAGAACACTGAAGCTTTCTTT. Amino acid sequence: CASSIIGHENTEAFF. This sequence joins TRBV19 and TRBJ1-1; a weak D match, TRBD1 (5 bases). The CDR3 has 15 amino acids. Germline V gene data show CDR1 as LNHDA and CDR2 as SQIVND (reference sequence). V was shortened by 3 bases and J by 1 base, with 12 bases between the two germline ends.

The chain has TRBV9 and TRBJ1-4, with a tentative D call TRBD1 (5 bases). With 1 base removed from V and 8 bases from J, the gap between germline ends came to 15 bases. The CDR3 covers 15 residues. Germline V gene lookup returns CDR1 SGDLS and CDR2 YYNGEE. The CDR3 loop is CASSVRRGFGEKLFF. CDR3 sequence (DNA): TGTGCCAGCAGCGTAAGGAGGGGTTTCGGAGAAAAACTGTTTTTT.

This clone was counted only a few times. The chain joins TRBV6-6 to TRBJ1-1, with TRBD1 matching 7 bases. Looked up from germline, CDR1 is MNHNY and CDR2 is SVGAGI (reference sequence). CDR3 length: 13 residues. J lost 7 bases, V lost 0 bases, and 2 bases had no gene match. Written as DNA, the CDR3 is TGTGCCAGCAGTTACTCGAGACAGGGTGAAGCTTTCTTT. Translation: CASSYSRQGEAFF.

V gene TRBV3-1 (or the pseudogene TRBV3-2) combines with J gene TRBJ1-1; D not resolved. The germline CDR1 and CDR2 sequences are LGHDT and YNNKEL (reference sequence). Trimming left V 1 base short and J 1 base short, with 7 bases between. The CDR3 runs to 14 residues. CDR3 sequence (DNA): TGTGCCAGCAGCCAAGTAGGGAGGAACACTGAAGCTTTCTTT. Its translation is CASSQVGRNTEAFF.

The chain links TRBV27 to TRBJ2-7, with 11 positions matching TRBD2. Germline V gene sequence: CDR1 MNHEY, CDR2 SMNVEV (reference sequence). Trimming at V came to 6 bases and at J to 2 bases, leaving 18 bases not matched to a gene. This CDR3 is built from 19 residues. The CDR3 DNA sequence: TGTGCCAGCAGCTCGCCCCGGCTAGCGGGGGGCCACCCACCCTACGAGCAGTACTTC. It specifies CASSSPRLAGGHPPYEQYF.

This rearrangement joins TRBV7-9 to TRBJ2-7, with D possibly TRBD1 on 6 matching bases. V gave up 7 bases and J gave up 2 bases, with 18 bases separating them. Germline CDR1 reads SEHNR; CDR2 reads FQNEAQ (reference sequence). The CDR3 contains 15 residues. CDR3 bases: TGTGCCAGCACTCCACCAGGGCAGGGGACCTACGAGCAGTACTTC. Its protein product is CASTPPGQGTYEQYF.

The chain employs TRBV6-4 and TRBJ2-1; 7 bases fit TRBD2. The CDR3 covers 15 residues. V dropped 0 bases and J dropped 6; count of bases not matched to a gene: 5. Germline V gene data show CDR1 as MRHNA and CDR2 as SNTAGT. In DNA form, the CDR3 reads TGTGCCAGCAGTGACTCGACTAGCCCCCTCAATGAGCAGTTCTTC. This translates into CASSDSTSPLNEQFF.

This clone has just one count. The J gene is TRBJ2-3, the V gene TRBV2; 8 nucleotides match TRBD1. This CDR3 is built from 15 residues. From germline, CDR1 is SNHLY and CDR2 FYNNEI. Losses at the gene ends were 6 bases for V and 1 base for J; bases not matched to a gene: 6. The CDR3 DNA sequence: TGTGCCAGCAGCCTGACAGGGGTTGGCACAGATACGCAGTATTTT. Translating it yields CASSLTGVGTDTQYF. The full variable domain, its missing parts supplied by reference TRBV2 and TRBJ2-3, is EPEVTQTPSHQVTQMGQEVILRCVPISNHLYFYWYRQILGQKVEFLVSFYNNEISEKSEIFDDQFSVERPDGSNFTLKIRSTKLEDSAMYFCASSLTGVGTDTQYFGPGTRLTVL.

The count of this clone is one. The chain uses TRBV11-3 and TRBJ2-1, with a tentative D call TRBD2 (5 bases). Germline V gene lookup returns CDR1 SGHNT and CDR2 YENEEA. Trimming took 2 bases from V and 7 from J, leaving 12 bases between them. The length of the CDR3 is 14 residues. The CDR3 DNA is TGTGCCAGCAGCTTAAGGGCGGGTCAGAATGAGCAGTTCTTC. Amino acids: CASSLRAGQNEQFF.

CDR3 nucleotide sequence: TGCGCCAGCAGCTTGGTCGCGCTAGCGGGAGGGCCGGACGAGCAGTACTTC. It codes for CASSLVALAGGPDEQYF. This chain joins TRBV5-1 and TRBJ2-7; 12 positions agree with TRBD2. The CDR3 has 17 residues. Losses at the gene ends were 0 bases for V and 5 bases for J; bases not matched to a gene: 9. The V gene's germline CDR1 is SGHRS and CDR2 YFSETQ.

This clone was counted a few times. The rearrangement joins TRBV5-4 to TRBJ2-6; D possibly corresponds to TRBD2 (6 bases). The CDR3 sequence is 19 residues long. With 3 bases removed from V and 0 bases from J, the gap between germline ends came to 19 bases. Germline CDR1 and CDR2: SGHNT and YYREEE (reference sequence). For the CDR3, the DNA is TGTGCCAGCAGCTCTGGAGGGCTGGCCTTCAGCTCTGGGGCCAACGTCCTGACTTTC. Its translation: CASSSGGLAFSSGANVLTF. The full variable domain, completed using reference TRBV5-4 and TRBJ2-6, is ETGVTQSPTHLIKTRGQQVTLRCSSQSGHNTVSWYQQALGQGPQFIFQYYREEENGRGNFPPRFSGLQFPNYSSELNVNALELDDSALYLCASSSGGLAFSSGANVLTFGAGSRLTVL.

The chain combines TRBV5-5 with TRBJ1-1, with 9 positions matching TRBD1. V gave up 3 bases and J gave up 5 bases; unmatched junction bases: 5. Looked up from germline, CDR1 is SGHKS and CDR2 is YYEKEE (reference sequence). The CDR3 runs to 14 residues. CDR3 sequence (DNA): TGTGCCAGCAGCTGGGACAGGGCGTTGACTGAAGCTTTCTTT. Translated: CASSWDRALTEAFF.

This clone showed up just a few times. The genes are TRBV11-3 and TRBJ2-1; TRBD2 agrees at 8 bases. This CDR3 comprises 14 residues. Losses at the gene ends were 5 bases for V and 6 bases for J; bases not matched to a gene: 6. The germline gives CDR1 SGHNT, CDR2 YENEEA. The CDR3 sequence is CASSRARGGNEQFF. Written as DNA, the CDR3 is TGTGCCAGCAGCCGAGCTCGGGGGGGCAATGAGCAGTTCTTC.

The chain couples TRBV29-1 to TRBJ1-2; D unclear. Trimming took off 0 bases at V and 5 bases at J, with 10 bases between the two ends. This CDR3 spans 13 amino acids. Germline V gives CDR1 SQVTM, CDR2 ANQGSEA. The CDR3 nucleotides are TGCAGCGTTGAAGACGCGATTAAATATGGCTACACCTTC. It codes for CSVEDAIKYGYTF.

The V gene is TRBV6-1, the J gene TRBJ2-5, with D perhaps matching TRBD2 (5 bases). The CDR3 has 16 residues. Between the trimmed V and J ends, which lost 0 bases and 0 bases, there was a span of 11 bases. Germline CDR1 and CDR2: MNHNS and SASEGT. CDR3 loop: CASSEAGVGNQETQYF. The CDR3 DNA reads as TGTGCCAGCAGTGAAGCGGGAGTAGGGAACCAAGAGACCCAGTACTTC.

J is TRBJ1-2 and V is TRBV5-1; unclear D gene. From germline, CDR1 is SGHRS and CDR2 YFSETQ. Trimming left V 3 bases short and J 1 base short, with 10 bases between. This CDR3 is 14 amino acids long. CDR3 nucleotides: TGCGCCAGCAGCTATACCGGGATTAACTATGGCTACACCTTC. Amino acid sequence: CASSYTGINYGYTF.

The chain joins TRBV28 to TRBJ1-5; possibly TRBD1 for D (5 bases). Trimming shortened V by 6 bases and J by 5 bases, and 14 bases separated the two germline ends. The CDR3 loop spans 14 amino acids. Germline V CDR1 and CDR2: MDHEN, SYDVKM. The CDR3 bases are TGTGCCAGCAGCCGGGGGGGGGAATATCAGCCCCAGCATTTT. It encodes CASSRGGEYQPQHF.